This TCR beta chain was identified during a study of cytomegalovirus exposure and HLA in healthy donors. This clone was picked up one time. Its antigen is unknown. The V gene's germline CDR1 is SQVTM and CDR2 ANQGSEA. The CDR3 is made up of 12 amino acids. V lost 7 bases to trimming and J lost 10 bases; unmatched junction nucleotides: 9. Repertoires were generated with immunoSEQ multiplex PCR, while TCRdb's copy carries only in-frame clones and drops some. The repertoire consists of hundreds of thousands of clones, with over 80% occurring once and the leading ten covering 4.5% to 6%. Study-level points and caveats: First-cohort TCR clusters were later found to tend to co-occur in the 120 validation repertoires.

Sequencing was performed on PBMCs. The J gene is TRBJ2-1, the V gene TRBV29-1; 8 nucleotides match TRBD1. The receptor comes from a woman between 18 and 29 years old in good health and CMV-seronegative. CDR3 amino acids: CSAKQGAKEQFF. For the CDR3, the DNA is TGCAGCGCTAAGCAGGGGGCGAAAGAGCAGTTCTTC.